This T cell receptor (beta chain) originates from a study of T cells in Graves' hyperthyroidism and ophthalmopathy. The germline CDR1 and CDR2 sequences are SGDLS and YYNGEE. The ends lost 0 bases at V and 2 bases at J; junction bases unmatched: 5. The CDR3 runs to 15 residues. What was amplified from RNA transcripts were TCR beta CDR3 regions. Researchers ran a first-round RT-PCR on the TCR CDR3 using the HTBI primer set. In TCRdb, the multiplex PCR reads were re-called with MiXCR into one record per CDR3 protein. The sample includes more than 500,000 distinct CDR3 sequences, 14% to 15% seen only once; the top ten take about 3.9%. Study-wide results and caveats: In the blood, most expanded thyroid clonotypes above 0.001 appeared as well.

This clonotype was detected many times. The antigen remains undetermined. Diagnostic decisions used clinical symptoms, serum thyroxine and TRAb, thyroid ultrasound and orbital computed tomography. Sequenced input: blood. This TCR was sampled from a woman between 40 and 55 years old with Graves' ophthalmopathy. The V call is TRBV9, the J call TRBJ2-7; 7 nucleotides agree with TRBD2. The CDR3 DNA reads TGTGCCAGCAGCGTAGGATGGGGGGGAGCCTACGAGCAGTACTTC. This gives the protein CASSVGWGGAYEQYF.